The sequence of this T cell receptor beta chain was determined in a study of T cells in Graves' hyperthyroidism and ophthalmopathy. For this clonotype: The antigen is undetermined.

Germline CDR1 is LNHNV and CDR2 is YYDKDF (reference sequence). This CDR3 is built from 13 residues. Trimming left V 0 bases short and J 8 bases short, with 10 bases between. Study results and limitations: Among thyroid clonotypes expanded above 0.001, most also appeared in blood.

Template material for amplifying TCR beta CDR3 regions consisted of RNA transcripts. The TCR CDR3 was amplified in a first-round RT-PCR using the HTBI primer set. TCRdb redid the calling of the multiplex PCR reads with MiXCR, one entry per CDR3 protein. In the table there are about 520,000 distinct CDR3 sequences, approximately 24% of which are singletons. The source material was blood. The sequence came from a woman aged 25-40 years with Graves' ophthalmopathy. The chain combines TRBV15 with TRBJ1-1; no clear D. The CDR3 coding sequence is TGTGCCACCAGCAGAGATTCTAAGGGCGAAGCTTTCTTT. Its protein is CATSRDSKGEAFF.